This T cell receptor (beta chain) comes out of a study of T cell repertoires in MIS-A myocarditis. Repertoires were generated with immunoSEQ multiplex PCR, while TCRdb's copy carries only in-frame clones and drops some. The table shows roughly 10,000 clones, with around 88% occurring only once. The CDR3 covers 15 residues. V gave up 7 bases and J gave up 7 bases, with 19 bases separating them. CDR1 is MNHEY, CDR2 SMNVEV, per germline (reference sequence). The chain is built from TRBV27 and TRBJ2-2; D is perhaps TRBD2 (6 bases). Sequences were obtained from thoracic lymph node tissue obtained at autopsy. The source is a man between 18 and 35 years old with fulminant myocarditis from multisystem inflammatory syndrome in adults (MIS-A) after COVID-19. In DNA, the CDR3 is TGTGCCAGCACTTTGCACCTTGGACTACGCGGGGAGCTGTTTTTT. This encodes CASTLHLGLRGELFF.